The following is a TCR beta chain sequence with its context. What antigen it recognizes has not been identified. The sample holds no much larger clone one base away, and base qualities are not on file. The cohort was made up of roughly 670 healthy bone marrow donors. Cohort members were all nominally healthy when sampled, although unrecorded immune exposures were likely present. The donor was CMV seropositive and belonged to the group of some 290 seropositive cohort members. A peripheral blood sample was collected from each donor, and TCR beta sequencing was performed on peripheral blood mononuclear cells. Genomic DNA was extracted from the blood cell samples with the Qiagen DNeasy Blood Extraction Kit. This entry is derived from a study of cytomegalovirus exposure and HLA in healthy donors (dated by TCRdb to 2016 to 2017). With respect to the entire study: An earlier analysis of about 560 of the donors reported 276 Gb of sequence data and 117 million unique TCR beta sequences obtained from about 180 million T cells. An early release covering about 600 HLA-typed donors comprised about 320 gigabases of sequencing data and about 90 million unique TCR sequences. Of the roughly 420 genotyped donors, 80% to 90% were placed in the genetic ancestry cluster associated with self-reported Caucasian donors. The study was designed to test whether signatures of past pathogen exposure could be identified by cataloging public T cell receptors. The study used immunosequencing to profile the T cell repertoires of approximately 650 subjects and linked those repertoires to cytomegalovirus serostatus. A separate validation cohort of roughly 130 different subjects was used in addition to the approximately 670-subject first cohort. High-throughput TCR immunosequencing, statistical association of individual TCRs with disease status, and machine learning were combined to predict cytomegalovirus infection status. In a later analysis, previously published TCR beta repertoires from 500 to 750 donors were re-analyzed and high-resolution HLA genotyping was added so that TCR occurrence patterns could be studied. In the later analysis, no new phenotypic data were used to find candidate immune exposures; instead, reliance was placed on TCR beta sequences and their occurrence across donors. An earlier analysis of 587 of the donors used high-throughput TCR beta sequencing to judge whether each TCR beta V gene segment behaved as functional or pseudogenic. Donor age, sex, ethnicity and CMV serostatus were collected together with the repertoire data. A later genetic analysis used genome-wide SNP genotypes for about 65% of the roughly 670 donors, treating that subset as a discovery cohort. Every discovery cohort repertoire had been produced on one sequencing platform. HLA typing included class I and class II loci at four-digit resolution. The number of donors typed differed by locus, with about 629-640 for A, B, C, DRB1 and DQB1, roughly 520 for DQA1, approximately 570 for DPA1, and about 450 for DPB1. Roughly 5 DR-DQ haplotypes were handled as single units for association and clustering, since linkage in the cohort was strong. Across under 500 genotyped donors of the cohort, an average of about 240,000 unique TCR beta nucleotide sequences per donor were sequenced, and roughly 20% of those sequences were non-productive. The research as a whole found: Specific HLA alleles were associated with 15,000 to 20,000 TCR beta sequences at a false discovery rate of 0.05 in a later analysis. In a later analysis, HLA-associated TCR beta chains showed more clonal expansion and lower generation probabilities than non-associated chains that were equally common. Linkage disequilibrium might explain the correlated functional status among segregating V segments, but an unknown experimental factor could not be excluded. A cluster of highly shared sequence variants was judged likely to represent a technical artifact of the sequencing pipeline. In this cohort, only TCR beta chains were sequenced, and detectable features were limited by the absence of alpha or paired-chain data. In an earlier analysis of about 600 of the donors, most TCR beta V segments appeared in productive rearrangements about 87% or about 30% of the time, broadly matching IMGT annotations. A few of the identified cytomegalovirus-associated TCR beta chains were confirmed in vitro to be specific for cytomegalovirus antigens. Several of the top co-occurrence clusters appeared to be linked to parvovirus B19, influenza, CMV and Epstein-Barr virus, according to a later analysis. Because some donors lacked HLA typing at each locus, the association tests relied only on the typed subset. The classifier was reported to diagnose cytomegalovirus status with high specificity and sensitivity in both the original and validation cohorts. For the cohort, immune exposure information was limited to CMV serostatus. In a later analysis, most CMV-associated TCR beta chains were found to appear HLA-restricted, with HLA associations seemingly driven largely by CMV exposure. Across donors, most TCR sequences were observed very rarely, whereas some public TCRs were present in many individuals. The earlier analysis of almost 600 of the donors excluded roughly 17 rarely observed V segments, including chromosome 9 orphons, because counts were too low. The study listed 150 to 200 TCR beta chains as associated with cytomegalovirus. In a later genetic analysis, fewer N-insertions in productive TCRs were reported among donors in an Asian-associated ancestry cluster than the roughly 700-donor mean. In a later analysis, the rate of TCR association differed among HLA loci, with DRB1 alleles having the most associated TCRs and HLA-C alleles having the fewest. It was suggested by the authors that the approach could potentially be generalized to other disease states and immunological phenotypes. A further reported finding was that TCR beta sequences accurately predicted the HLA-A and HLA-B alleles for most subjects in the first cohort. Roughly uniform sequencing depth across donors was assumed in presence/absence analyses, although this assumption may not hold. A later genetic analysis associated a missense DCLRE1C variant with V-gene and J-gene trimming of TCR beta chains, and an independent cohort replicated the association. When HLA alleles, especially DR and DQ, strongly co-occurred, TCR associations were difficult to assign to individual alleles.

The protocol used for the library was the immunoSEQ multiplex PCR assay. For the multiplex PCR, a mixture combining 60 forward primers for TCR Vbeta segments and 13 reverse primers for TCR Jbeta segments was used. The CDR3 region of rearranged TCR beta genes was amplified from genomic DNA by a multiplex PCR assay. Amplified TCR beta libraries were sequenced as 87-base-pair reads on the Illumina HiSeq System. The authors processed their data as follows. Across the 670 or so repertoires, a later analysis counted about 81 million unique TCR beta chains, roughly 11 million of which were shared by at least two donors. To remove PCR and sequencing errors, raw reads were error-corrected and collapsed into unique sequences using a nearest-neighbor algorithm that merged closely related sequences. V, D and J gene segments were assigned by aligning CDR3 sequences to IMGT reference sequences. For a sequence to be retained, a match of at least six nucleotides to both a V gene segment and a J gene segment was required. A rearrangement was called productive if the CDR3 had no stop codons and remained in frame with V and J, and every other rearrangement was called non-productive. Following IMGT convention, CDR3 was defined as the stretch from the second conserved V-encoded cysteine up to the conserved J-encoded phenylalanine. The earlier analysis of some 600 of the donors excluded sequences that lacked an unambiguous match to a single V gene segment. An earlier analysis of fewer than 650 of the donors classified V segments as functional when productive rearrangements were above 56.7% and as segregating when the standard deviation between donors was above 5%. To diagnose cytomegalovirus status from the catalog of TCR beta chain sequences, a statistical classification framework was built. V and J gene assignment, in a later analysis, came from comparing TCR nucleotide sequences with IMGT/GENE-DB human TR gene sequences. In a later analysis, CDR3 sequences and most-parsimonious VDJ recombination scenarios were assigned using the TCRdist pipeline. In a later analysis, every TCR beta chain was defined by the combination of its CDR3 amino acid sequence and its V-gene family, and reads without a unique V-gene family were dropped. A later analysis removed 600 or so highly shared, low-generation-probability nucleotide sequences to deal with suspected cross-contamination and a sequencing artifact. A later analysis calculated a clonal expansion index for each public chain from normalized within-repertoire ranks of inferred template counts. In a later analysis, generation probabilities were computed using a VDJ recombination model fitted to out-of-frame rearrangements, and the results were checked against IGoR. In a later analysis, TCR-TCR, TCR-HLA and TCR-CMV co-occurrence was scored with hypergeometric tests, and a repertoire-size bias correction was applied to TCR pairs. To estimate false discovery rates, a later analysis permuted the HLA or CMV assignments 20 times. In a later analysis, co-occurring TCRs were grouped with DBSCAN, and TCRdist sequence similarity was added when clustering was performed within HLA-allele-positive subsets. Co-occurrence clustering excluded repertoires with fewer than 30,000 or more than 120,000 public chains, plus five with anomalous nucleotide sharing. TCRdb re-hosts the immuneACCESS table, in-frame sequences only. Its copies lack some clones; in the studies checked, an unresolved V gene accounts for under half of them, and the cause for the rest is not known. The DNA gave D and trimming, while V, J and clone size come from that table. Present in this sample are 75,000 or so clones, about 70% of which were seen just once. The top ten clones comprise over 20% of the sample.

Sequencing used PBMCs. The sequence was obtained from a woman younger than 45 in good health and CMV-seropositive.

CDR3 region: CASKATSGIMDEQFF. The DNA sequence is TGTGCCAGCAAAGCGACTAGCGGGATCATGGATGAGCAGTTCTTC. The chain couples TRBV2 to TRBJ2-1, with TRBD2 identical over 11 junction bases. The junction shows trimming of 7 bases on V and 8 bases on J, and the gene matches do not reach 10 bases of it. CDR1 and CDR2, looked up from the germline V gene, are SNHLY and FYNNEI. The CDR3 holds 15 amino acids from the cysteine to the phenylalanine. The only DNA kept is the CDR3, 45 bases in frame from the first base.